The present entry profiles one T cell receptor (beta chain) with its context. Its antigen is currently unknown. The sample originates from a study of T cells expressing NK-cell markers. Study overall: Seven of the eight sequenced donors were HCMV-seropositive; one was seronegative.

Notes on the study in general: Where a handful of donors were concerned, these clonotypes also led the CD3+CD56-NKG2C+ fraction. HCMV specificity of expanded NKG2C+ T cell clones remained unclear.

Libraries used 5'RACE template switching adding universal primer site and UMIs. TCRdb reanalyzed the 5' RACE reads, giving one entry per CDR3 protein sequence and no DNA. This sample's table has some 600,000 distinct CDR3 sequences. This clonotype was sampled from a man younger than 35 in good health. Source material: blood T cells: a sorted CD56 or NKG2C T cell subset, CD4+ or CD8+ T cells, or bulk PBMC T cells (not recorded which).

This CDR3 is CASSLGREGQGGEQFF. The chain uses TRBV5-1 and TRBJ2-1; TCRdb calls TRBD2, which cannot be checked without DNA. This CDR3 is 16 amino acids long. Germline CDR1 SGHRS, CDR2 YFSETQ.